Sequencing of this T cell receptor (beta chain) was carried out in a study of identical twins. Study-level points and caveats: Models predicted too little out-of-frame TCR alpha sharing in monozygotic twins.

The ends were cut back, 8 bases at V and 0 bases at J, with 11 bases in the middle. This CDR3 comprises 15 residues. Germline V lookup: CDR1 SGHAT, CDR2 FQNNGV. One entry per CDR3 protein results from TCRdb running MiXCR on the 5' RACE reads. Among roughly 1.6 million distinct CDR3 sequences listed, about 30% were seen once. This clonotype has just a few counts. Antigen: not known. Sequenced sample: cord blood. The rearrangement joins TRBV11-2 to TRBJ2-6; D is tentatively TRBD1 or TRBD2 (5 bases each). This TCR was recovered from a newborn girl in good health. The CDR3 DNA sequence: TGTGCCAGCGGGACCACAGGCTCTGGGGCCAACGTCCTGACTTTC. It translates to CASGTTGSGANVLTF.